This entry describes one TCR beta chain. Its antigen is still unknown. No quality values exist for individual bases; no much larger clone is one base distant. Profiling of TCR beta VDJ combinations and CDR3 sequences used genomic DNA as the template. An Illumina HiSeq 2000 was used for TCR repertoire sequencing. On the study's bioinformatics: Repertoires were assessed using TRBV/TRBJ rearrangement plots, CDR3 size and DJ length profiles, and Simpson's diversity index. The most abundant DNA sequence in the deep sequencing data was defined as the immunodominant clone. CDR3 amino acid sequences were checked for sharing across subjects and were also compared against the VDJdb database and published repertoires. The public reads were reanalyzed by TCRdb: fastp trimming at Q25, MiXCR alignment, in-frame beta chains only. One record per CDR3 amino acid sequence lists the most common genes and DNA. The V and J calls and clone size are TCRdb's, not the authors'. The sample profile shows some 120,000 distinct CDR3 sequences; around 46% of them were found once. The ten largest make up about 2.5% of the sample.

This record comes from a study of CD8+CD57+ T cells in acquired aplastic anemia (dated by TCRdb to the late 2010s). Background for the entire study: Extracted DNA from sorted CD4+ and CD8+ cells averaged about 3 ug, ranging from roughly 0.2 to 30 ug. An average of approximately 9.8 million reads for CD4+ cells and 11.0 million reads for CD8+ cells was obtained from healthy donor samples. Broad study findings and their caveats: Patients and healthy controls showed no significant difference in CD8+ Simpson's diversity (P=0.060). Although twenty-nine CD8+ CDR3 sequences were shared by patients and controls, these sequences appeared highly expressed in patients and within the immunodominant clones of patients.

The germline V gene sets CDR1 to MGHDK and CDR2 to SYGVNS. The CDR3 contains 12 residues, cysteine and phenylalanine counted. Only the CDR3 DNA is retained, 36 bases long and in frame from the first base. Deletion took 5 bases off V and 4 bases off J, with a span of 6 bases between the germline ends. In this study, sorted CD4+ and CD8+ T cells from the blood of healthy subjects and of severe aplastic anemia patients had their TCR repertoires deep-sequenced. Ficoll-Paque density gradient centrifugation was used to isolate peripheral blood mononuclear cells. CD4+ and CD8+ T cells were sorted by FACS or magnetic beads before DNA extraction.

The origin of this receptor is a human donor in good health, serving as a control. The material sequenced was sorted CD4+, CD8+, or CD8+CD57+ T cells (not recorded which) from PBMCs. Recombination linked TRBV25-1 to TRBJ2-1; the D gene remains uncertain. The DNA reads as follows: TGTGCCAGCAGTCCCCAATACAATGAGCAGTTCTTC. It specifies CASSPQYNEQFF. The CDR3 plus the reference TRBV25-1 and TRBJ2-1 genes for the other parts give the full variable domain: EADIYQTPRYLVIGTGKKITLECSQTMGHDKMYWYQQDPGMELHLIHYSYGVNSTEKGDLSSESTVSRIRTEHFPLTLESARPSHTSQYLCASSPQYNEQFFGPGTRLTVL.